The T cell receptor beta chain described here comes from a study of PD-1 blockade in mismatch repair-deficient tumors. Study-level findings and limits: Tumor-resident clones, often undetectable pretreatment in blood, expanded then contracted after pembrolizumab.

As concerns this clone: Its antigen is not identified.

The assay was immunoSEQ multiplex PCR, and TCRdb's table has in-frame clones only and misses some. The sample contains 15,000 to 20,000 clones, less than 90% of which appear only once. Mismatch repair deficiency was confirmed in all patients, by PCR or immunohistochemistry. The CDR3 extends over 15 amino acids. After removal of 5 bases from V and 4 bases from J, the junction contained 11 bases not matched to a gene. Germline V gene sequence: CDR1 MNHEY, CDR2 SMNVEV (reference sequence). The sequence was obtained from an adult with mismatch repair-deficient cancer. The sample here was PBMCs, taken before pembrolizumab treatment. This sequence joins TRBV27 and TRBJ2-7; TRBD1 matches at 7 bases. Written as DNA, the CDR3 is TGTGCCAGCAGTCTCTCGATGACAGGGATTTACGAGCAGTACTTC. It specifies CASSLSMTGIYEQYF.